The clone carrying this TCR beta chain has a single count. Antigen unknown. The data were obtained in a study of a mutant IDH1 vaccine in newly diagnosed glioma. Study summary: Weeks 1, 3, 5, 7, 11, 15, 19 and 23 were when patients received their eight vaccinations. Most had both radiotherapy and temozolomide beforehand; others had only one.

The time point was: week 5, during vaccination. Topical imiquimod accompanied each vaccine dose, which consisted of 300 ug of mutant IDH1 20-mer peptide. TCRdb's table, derived via immunoSEQ multiplex PCR, lists solely in-frame clones and lacks some. The sample has 25,000 to 30,000 clones; around 90% are singletons. This receptor was taken from a man aged 18 to 30 with glioma. The sequenced sample was PBMCs, obtained from a glioma patient whose treatment included an IDH1 peptide vaccine.

CDR3 sequence reads: CASSPGPDGNEQFF. As DNA, the CDR3 is TGTGCCAGCAGTCCCGGGCCAGATGGGAATGAGCAGTTCTTC. The chain has TRBV6-4 and TRBJ2-1; D remains unclear. Germline V gene lookup returns CDR1 MRHNA and CDR2 SNTAGT. The length of the CDR3 is 14 residues. Trimming removed 5 bases from V and 7 bases from J, with 15 bases in between.